The 9 T cell receptor beta chains given below trace back to one sample, sequenced in a study of lymphopenia after photon versus proton radiotherapy. TCRdb's table, derived via immunoSEQ multiplex PCR, lists solely in-frame clones and lacks some. The table lists 25,000 to 30,000 clones, roughly four fifths of them singletons. The material was peripheral blood, obtained from a patient treated with photon-based radiotherapy. The receptors come from a man between 50 and 59 years old with gastric cancer.

The genes are TRBV6-4 and TRBJ2-6; TRBD1 is a possible D gene (5 bases). CDR1 MRHNA and CDR2 SNTAGT come from the germline V gene. CDR3 size: 18 residues. V was shortened by 3 bases and J by 2 bases, with 17 bases between the two germline ends. CDR3 DNA: TGTGCCAGCAGTGAAAATTCGGCAGGGTCAACTGGGGCCAACGTCCTGACTTTC. Protein: CASSENSAGSTGANVLTF.

The V and J genes are TRBV30 and TRBJ1-1; D gene unclear. The V end lost 3 bases, the J end lost 1 base, and 12 bases lay between the germline ends. This CDR3 is built from 14 residues. Germline assignment: CDR1 GTSNPN and CDR2 SVGIG (reference sequence). CDR3 coding DNA: TGTGCCTGGAGCTTCGTCGGTACGAACACTGAAGCTTTCTTT. Amino acid sequence: CAWSFVGTNTEAFF.

V and J are TRBV5-5 and TRBJ1-3; possibly TRBD1 for D (5 bases). The CDR3 is 16 amino acids. Looked up from germline, CDR1 is SGHKS and CDR2 is YYEKEE (reference sequence). V was shortened by 4 bases and J by 0 bases, with 14 bases between the two germline ends. The CDR3 DNA is TGTGCCAGCAGCCCGGGACTCCAGAACTCTGGAAACACCATATATTTT. It specifies CASSPGLQNSGNTIYF. Full variable domain (missing parts from reference TRBV5-5 and TRBJ1-3): DAGVTQSPTHLIKTRGQQVTLRCSPISGHKSVSWYQQVLGQGPQFIFQYYEKEERGRGNFPDRFSARQFPNYSSELNVNALLLGDSALYLCASSPGLQNSGNTIYFGEGSWLTVV.

V usage is TRBV6-6 and J usage is TRBJ1-1; D not certain. The CDR3 covers 15 residues. Germline V gene data show CDR1 as MNHNY and CDR2 as SVGAGI (reference sequence). Trimming stripped 5 bases from V and 6 bases from J, with 19 bases between. The CDR3, as DNA: TGTGCCAGCAGTCAGAACCCAGGACCTGGGGCTGAAGCTTTCTTT. This gives the protein CASSQNPGPGAEAFF.

The genes are TRBV11-1 and TRBJ1-1; D is perhaps TRBD1 (6 bases). The germline V and J ends were trimmed by 4 bases and 4 bases, with 10 bases remaining between them. The germline V gene encodes CDR1 SGHAT and CDR2 FQDESV (reference sequence). CDR3 size: 13 residues. In nucleotides, the CDR3 is TGTGCCAGCAGCTCCGGACAGCCCACTGAAGCTTTCTTT. The encoded protein is CASSSGQPTEAFF.

V usage is TRBV7-3 and J usage is TRBJ2-5, with D tentatively TRBD2 (5 bases). Per germline, CDR1 SGHTA and CDR2 FQGTGA. V lost 5 bases, J lost 5 bases, and 9 bases lay in between. The CDR3 runs 12 residues. CDR3 sequence reads: CASSRDMETQYF. In DNA form, the CDR3 reads TGTGCCAGCAGCCGGGATATGGAGACCCAGTACTTC.

The rearrangement uses TRBV13 and TRBJ1-5, with D unresolved. Trimming stripped 0 bases from V and 0 bases from J, with 6 bases between. The CDR3 covers 15 residues. Germline V CDR1 and CDR2: PRHDT, FYEKMQ (reference sequence). For the CDR3, the DNA is TGTGCCAGCAGCTTAGGGGGGTATAGCAATCAGCCCCAGCATTTT. It encodes CASSLGGYSNQPQHF. The full variable domain, completed using reference TRBV13 and TRBJ1-5, is AAGVIQSPRHLIKEKRETATLKCYPIPRHDTVYWYQQGPGQDPQFLISFYEKMQSDKGSIPDRFSAQQFSDYHSELNMSSLELGDSALYFCASSLGGYSNQPQHFGDGTRLSIL.

The chain couples TRBV11-2 to TRBJ2-6, with a weak D call TRBD1 (5 bases). The V gene's germline CDR1 is SGHAT and CDR2 FQNNGV. V lost 2 bases and J 0 bases, leaving 14 bases between the germline ends. The CDR3 runs to 18 residues. CDR3 sequence: CASSLIRGKGSGANVLTF. Written as DNA, the CDR3 is TGTGCCAGCAGCTTAATTAGGGGAAAGGGCTCTGGGGCCAACGTCCTGACTTTC.

The chain recombines TRBV5-1 with TRBJ2-5; D gene ambiguous. The germline gives CDR1 SGHRS, CDR2 YFSETQ. The CDR3 extends over 15 amino acids. The V and J ends lost 4 bases and 4 bases respectively, with 17 bases between them. CDR3 sequence reads: CASSQLGFYLETQYF. CDR3 bases: TGCGCCAGCAGCCAACTGGGGTTTTATTTAGAGACCCAGTACTTC.